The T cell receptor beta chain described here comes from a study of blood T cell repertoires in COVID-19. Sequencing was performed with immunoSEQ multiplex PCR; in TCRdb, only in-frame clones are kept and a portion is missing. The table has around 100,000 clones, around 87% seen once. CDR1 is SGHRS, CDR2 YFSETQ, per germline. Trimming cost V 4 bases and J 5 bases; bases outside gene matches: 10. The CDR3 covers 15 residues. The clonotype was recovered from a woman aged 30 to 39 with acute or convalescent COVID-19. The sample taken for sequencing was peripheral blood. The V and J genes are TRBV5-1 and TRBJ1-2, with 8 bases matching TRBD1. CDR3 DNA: TGCGCCAGCAGCACCCTACAGACAGGGGATTATGGCTACACCTTC. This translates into CASSTLQTGDYGYTF.